A selection of T cell receptor beta chains follows, all from one sample in a study of blood T cell repertoires in COVID-19. Using immunoSEQ multiplex PCR, the repertoire was profiled, and TCRdb retains in-frame clones only, with some absent. The sample has 20,000 to 30,000 clones, around 94% seen once. The material sequenced was peripheral blood. Receptors were obtained from a woman in her forties or fifties with active COVID-19. The CDR3 runs from the conserved cysteine through the conserved F or W. The order of the fields is J gene, D gene, clone size, V gene, CDR3 protein, CDR3 DNA. D genes are given only for firm matches. Some rows have no size entry. The others give once, few or many, or a class for an expanded clone.

TRBJ1-6 | - | - | TRBV10-3 | CAISEADGHGSSPLHF | TGTGCCATCAGTGAGGCGGACGGCCACGGGAGTTCACCCCTCCACTTT
TRBJ1-4 | - | - | TRBV6-6 | CASSSPPSLEKLFF | TGTGCCAGCAGTTCCCCCCCCTCTCTTGAAAAACTGTTTTTT
TRBJ2-3 | - | - | TRBV5-5 | CASSREGGTDTQYF | TGTGCCAGCAGTCGCGAGGGGGGGACAGATACGCAGTATTTT
TRBJ1-1 | TRBD1 | - | TRBV28 | CASSYTGVGTEAFF | TGTGCCAGCAGTTATACAGGGGTCGGCACTGAAGCTTTCTTT
TRBJ1-2 | - | - | TRBV18 | CASSRSENYGYTF | TGTGCCAGCTCACGCTCCGAGAACTATGGCTACACCTTC
TRBJ2-5 | TRBD2 | - | TRBV5-8 | CASSLAGGGQETQYF | TGTGCCAGCAGCTTGGCCGGGGGGGGGCAAGAGACCCAGTACTTC
TRBJ2-3 | - | - | TRBV7-9 | CASSSYPGKSTDTQYF | TGTGCCAGCAGTTCCTACCCCGGGAAGAGCACAGATACGCAGTATTTT
TRBJ2-3 | - | - | TRBV6-4 | CASSETFEGPADTQYF | TGTGCCAGCAGTGAGACCTTTGAGGGCCCCGCAGATACGCAGTATTTT
TRBJ2-1 | - | once | TRBV7-8 | CASRIYGRADNEQFF | TGTGCCAGCCGAATTTACGGGAGAGCAGACAATGAGCAGTTCTTC
TRBJ2-2 | - | - | TRBV6-6 | CASIPSGAHTGELFF | TGTGCCAGCATTCCTAGTGGGGCCCACACCGGGGAGCTGTTTTTT
TRBJ1-6 | TRBD1 | - | TRBV6-6 | CASSYRTGGTNSPLHF | TGTGCCAGCAGTTACCGTACAGGGGGCACTAATTCACCCCTCCACTTT
TRBJ2-2 | - | - | TRBV27 | CASSLHPPGHPANTGELFF | TGTGCCAGCAGTTTACATCCCCCGGGACACCCCGCGAACACCGGGGAGCTGTTTTTT
TRBJ2-3 | TRBD2 | - | TRBV5-1 | CASSSGQGWTSGVDTQYF | TGCGCCAGCAGCTCGGGACAGGGGTGGACTAGCGGGGTGGATACGCAGTATTTT
TRBJ1-1 | - | - | TRBV29-1 | CSASRGEAFF | TGCAGCGCCTCGAGAGGGGAAGCTTTCTTT
TRBJ2-1 | TRBD2 | - | TRBV3-1/TRBV3-2 | CASSQRGRITRAYNEQFF | TGTGCCAGCAGTCAGCGGGGGAGAATTACCCGAGCCTACAATGAGCAGTTCTTC
TRBJ1-1 | - | - | TRBV7-9 | CASSLFTGQYNTEAFF | TGTGCCAGCAGCTTGTTTACGGGACAATACAACACTGAAGCTTTCTTT
TRBJ1-4 | - | - | TRBV3-1/TRBV3-2 | CASSQDYEHNEKLFF | TGTGCCAGCAGCCAAGATTATGAGCATAATGAAAAACTGTTTTTT
TRBJ2-1 | - | - | TRBV18 | CASSPRQQDYNEQFF | TGTGCCAGCTCGCCAAGACAGCAGGATTACAATGAGCAGTTCTTC
TRBJ1-2 | - | - | TRBV4-1 | CASSQGDYGYTF | TGCGCCAGCAGCCAGGGAGACTATGGCTACACCTTC
TRBJ1-2 | TRBD1 | - | TRBV5-1 | CASSLAATGGPNGGYTF | TGCGCCAGCAGCTTGGCCGCGACAGGGGGCCCAAACGGAGGCTACACCTTC
TRBJ1-1 | TRBD1 | - | TRBV28 | CASTTRGTGGAEAFF | TGTGCCAGCACTACTCGAGGGACAGGGGGGGCTGAAGCTTTCTTT
TRBJ2-5 | TRBD2 | - | TRBV15 | CATSRAGGDGETQYF | TGTGCCACCAGCAGAGCCGGGGGGGACGGAGAGACCCAGTACTTC
TRBJ2-5 | TRBD2 | once | TRBV28 | CASSSSSGSLLETQYF | TGTGCCAGCAGTTCTTCTAGCGGGAGTCTTTTAGAGACCCAGTACTTC
TRBJ1-5 | - | - | TRBV5-4 | CASSIQGVEQPQHF | TGTGCCAGCAGCATCCAAGGGGTGGAACAGCCCCAGCATTTT
TRBJ2-6 | - | once | TRBV12-5 | CASGTLGGPGANVLTF | TGTGCTAGTGGTACCCTCGGGGGGCCTGGGGCCAACGTCCTGACTTTC
TRBJ2-3 | - | few | TRBV24-1 | CATSDRLGWGGRLDTQYF | TGTGCCACCAGTGACCGTCTCGGGTGGGGGGGGCGTTTGGATACGCAGTATTTT
TRBJ2-1 | TRBD1 | - | TRBV28 | CASRTGANEQFF | TGTGCCAGCAGAACAGGGGCCAATGAGCAGTTCTTC
TRBJ1-4 | TRBD1 | - | TRBV6-1 | CASSEALGQPNEKLFF | TGTGCCAGCAGTGAAGCGCTGGGACAGCCGAATGAAAAACTGTTTTTT
TRBJ1-1 | - | once | TRBV7-2 | CASNYRVSNTEAFF | TGTGCCAGCAACTACAGGGTCTCGAACACTGAAGCTTTCTTT
TRBJ2-4 | - | - | TRBV5-5 | CASSLFLTGHLAKNIQYF | TGTGCCAGCAGCTTGTTTCTAACCGGACATCTAGCCAAAAACATTCAGTACTTC
TRBJ2-3 | TRBD2 | - | TRBV24-1 | CATSDLPRLAGVPDTQYF | TGTGCCACCAGTGATTTACCCCGACTAGCGGGAGTCCCAGATACGCAGTATTTT
TRBJ1-1 | - | - | TRBV7-2 | CASSLNRNTEAFF | TGTGCCAGCAGTTTAAACAGGAACACTGAGGCTTTCTTT
TRBJ2-1 | - | - | TRBV11-2 | CASSPDRYNEQFF | TGTGCCAGCAGCCCTGACAGATACAATGAGCAGTTCTTC
TRBJ1-6 | - | - | TRBV27 | CASRVQSSYNSPLHF | TGTGCCAGCAGAGTACAGAGCTCCTATAATTCACCCCTCCACTTT
TRBJ1-6 | - | - | TRBV28 | CASTLGLMTADYNSPLHF | TGTGCCAGCACCTTGGGCCTGATGACAGCAGACTATAATTCACCCCTCCACTTT
TRBJ1-2 | - | once | TRBV28 | CASSLSNLNYGYTF | TGTGCCAGCAGTTTGTCGAACTTAAACTATGGCTACACCTTC
TRBJ2-5 | - | - | TRBV5-6 | CASSLQVLGSAIQETQYF | TGTGCCAGCAGCTTGCAGGTTTTGGGTAGCGCTATCCAAGAGACCCAGTACTTC
TRBJ2-5 | - | once | TRBV2 | CASIRDSGTQYF | TGTGCCAGCATCAGGGACTCGGGGACCCAGTACTTC
TRBJ1-3 | - | - | TRBV7-6 | CASSLVPNSGNTIYF | TGTGCCAGCAGCTTAGTTCCTAACTCTGGAAACACCATATATTTT
TRBJ1-1 | TRBD1 | - | TRBV5-1 | CASSSIQGADTEAFF | TGCGCCAGCAGCTCCATACAGGGGGCGGACACTGAAGCTTTCTTT
TRBJ2-2 | TRBD2 | - | TRBV5-1 | CASSLAAGGPRYTGELFF | TGCGCCAGCAGCTTGGCAGCGGGAGGGCCTAGGTACACCGGGGAGCTGTTTTTT